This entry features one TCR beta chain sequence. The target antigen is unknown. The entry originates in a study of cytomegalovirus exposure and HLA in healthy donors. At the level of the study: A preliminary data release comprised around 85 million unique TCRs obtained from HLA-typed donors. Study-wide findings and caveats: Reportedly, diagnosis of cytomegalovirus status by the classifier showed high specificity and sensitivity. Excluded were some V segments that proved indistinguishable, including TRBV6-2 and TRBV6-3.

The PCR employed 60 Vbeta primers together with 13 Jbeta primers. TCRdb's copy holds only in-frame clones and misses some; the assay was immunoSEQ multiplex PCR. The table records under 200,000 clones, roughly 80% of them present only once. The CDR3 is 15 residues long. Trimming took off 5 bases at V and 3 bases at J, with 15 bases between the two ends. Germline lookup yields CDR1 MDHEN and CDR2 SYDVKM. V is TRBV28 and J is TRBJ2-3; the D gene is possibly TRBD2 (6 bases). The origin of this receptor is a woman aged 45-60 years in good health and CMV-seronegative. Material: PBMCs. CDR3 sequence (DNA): TGTGCCAGCAGTCTGACCGGGGGTCGGACAGATACGCAGTATTTT. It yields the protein CASSLTGGRTDTQYF.